This T cell receptor beta chain was sequenced during a study of blood T cell repertoires in COVID-19. Looking at the study overall: Sample material is recorded as cDNA or gDNA derived from T cells, B-cell-depleted T cells, or PBMCs.

Per the authors' pipeline: Cell counts per sample came from amplifying reference gene primers. The data were produced by immunoSEQ multiplex PCR, yet TCRdb's version contains in-frame clones alone and is incomplete. That table gives V, J and clone size, and the DNA gave D and trimming. The table includes approximately 20,000 clones, approximately 95% detected once. Trimming at V came to 5 bases and at J to 5 bases, leaving 5 bases not matched to a gene. Looked up from germline, CDR1 is LGHDT and CDR2 is YNNKEL (reference sequence). CDR3 length equals 14 residues. The TCR was taken from a woman aged 45 to 65 with active COVID-19. The specimen was peripheral blood. The V call is TRBV3-1 (or the pseudogene TRBV3-2), the J call TRBJ2-2; 7 positions match TRBD1. The CDR3 region is CASSAYRGTGELFF. The CDR3 nucleotides are TGTGCCAGCAGCGCATACAGGGGAACCGGGGAGCTGTTTTTT.